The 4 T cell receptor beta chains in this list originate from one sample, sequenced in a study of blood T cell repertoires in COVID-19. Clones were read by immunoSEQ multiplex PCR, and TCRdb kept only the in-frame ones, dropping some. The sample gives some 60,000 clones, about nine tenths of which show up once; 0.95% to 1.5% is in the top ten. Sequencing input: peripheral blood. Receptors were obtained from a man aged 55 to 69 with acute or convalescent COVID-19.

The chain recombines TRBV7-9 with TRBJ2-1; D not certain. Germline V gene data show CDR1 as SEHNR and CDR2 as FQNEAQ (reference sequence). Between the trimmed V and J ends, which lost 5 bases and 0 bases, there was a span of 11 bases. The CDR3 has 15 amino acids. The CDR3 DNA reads TGTGCCAGCAGCCCCGTGGCCGTCTCCTACAATGAGCAGTTCTTC. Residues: CASSPVAVSYNEQFF. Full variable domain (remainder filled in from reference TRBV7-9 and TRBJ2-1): DTGVSQNPRHKITKRGQNVTFRCDPISEHNRLYWYRQTLGQGPEFLTYFQNEAQLEKSRLLSDRFSAERPKGSFSTLEIQRTEQGDSAMYLCASSPVAVSYNEQFFGPGTRLTVL.

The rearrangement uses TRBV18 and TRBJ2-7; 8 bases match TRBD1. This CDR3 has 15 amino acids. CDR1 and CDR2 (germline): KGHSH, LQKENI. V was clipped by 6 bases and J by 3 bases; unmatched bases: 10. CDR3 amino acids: CASSLGQGGYYEQYF. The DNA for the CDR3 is TGTGCCAGCTCCTTAGGACAGGGTGGATACTACGAGCAGTACTTC.

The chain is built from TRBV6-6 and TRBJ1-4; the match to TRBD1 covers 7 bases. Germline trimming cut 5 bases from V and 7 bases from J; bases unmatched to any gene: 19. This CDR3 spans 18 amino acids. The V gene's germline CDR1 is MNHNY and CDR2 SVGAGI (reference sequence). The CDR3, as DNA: TGTGCCAGCAGTCACGGGCGTATAAAGGGGGCGAGAGGTGAAAAACTGTTTTTT. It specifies CASSHGRIKGARGEKLFF.

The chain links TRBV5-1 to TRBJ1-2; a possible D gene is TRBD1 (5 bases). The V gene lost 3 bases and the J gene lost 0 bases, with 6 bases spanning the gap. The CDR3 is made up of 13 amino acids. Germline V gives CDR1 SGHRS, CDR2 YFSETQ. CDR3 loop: CASSSGSNYGYTF. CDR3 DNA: TGCGCCAGCAGCTCAGGGTCTAACTATGGCTACACCTTC. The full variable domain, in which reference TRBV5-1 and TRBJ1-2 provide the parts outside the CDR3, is KAGVTQTPRYLIKTRGQQVTLSCSPISGHRSVSWYQQTPGQGLQFLFEYFSETQRNKGNFPGRFSGRQFSNSRSEMNVSTLELGDSALYLCASSSGSNYGYTFGSGTRLTVV.